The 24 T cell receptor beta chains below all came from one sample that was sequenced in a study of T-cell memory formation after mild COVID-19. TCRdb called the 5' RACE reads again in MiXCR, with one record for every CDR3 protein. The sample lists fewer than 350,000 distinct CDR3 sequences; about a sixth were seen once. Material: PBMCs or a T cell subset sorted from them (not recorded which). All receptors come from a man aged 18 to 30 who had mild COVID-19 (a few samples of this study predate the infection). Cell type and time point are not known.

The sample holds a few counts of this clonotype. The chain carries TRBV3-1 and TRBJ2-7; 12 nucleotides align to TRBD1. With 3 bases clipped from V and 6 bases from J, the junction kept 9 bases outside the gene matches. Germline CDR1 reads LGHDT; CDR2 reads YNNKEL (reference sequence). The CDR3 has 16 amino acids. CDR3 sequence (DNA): TGTGCCAGCAGCCATAACCCGGGACAGGGGGCGCGCGAGCAGTACTTC. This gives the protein CASSHNPGQGAREQYF.

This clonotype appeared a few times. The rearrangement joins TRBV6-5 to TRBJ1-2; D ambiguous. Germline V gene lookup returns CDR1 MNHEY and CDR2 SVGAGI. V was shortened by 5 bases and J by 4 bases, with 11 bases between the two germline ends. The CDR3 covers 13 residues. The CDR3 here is CASSPTDLYGYTF. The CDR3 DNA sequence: TGTGCCAGCAGTCCAACCGACCTCTATGGCTACACCTTC.

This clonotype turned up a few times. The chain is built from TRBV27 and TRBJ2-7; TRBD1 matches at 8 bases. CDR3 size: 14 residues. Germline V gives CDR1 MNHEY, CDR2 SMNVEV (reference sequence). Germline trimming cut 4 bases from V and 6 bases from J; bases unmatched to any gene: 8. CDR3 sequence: CASSSPGGLSEQYF. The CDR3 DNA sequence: TGTGCCAGCAGTTCCCCAGGGGGCCTTTCCGAGCAGTACTTC.

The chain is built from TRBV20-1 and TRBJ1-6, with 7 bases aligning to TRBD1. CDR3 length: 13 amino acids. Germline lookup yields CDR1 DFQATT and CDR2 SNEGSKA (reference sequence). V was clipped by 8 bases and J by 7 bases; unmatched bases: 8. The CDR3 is CSQRDRENSPLHF. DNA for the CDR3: TGCAGTCAGAGGGACAGAGAAAATTCACCCCTCCACTTT.

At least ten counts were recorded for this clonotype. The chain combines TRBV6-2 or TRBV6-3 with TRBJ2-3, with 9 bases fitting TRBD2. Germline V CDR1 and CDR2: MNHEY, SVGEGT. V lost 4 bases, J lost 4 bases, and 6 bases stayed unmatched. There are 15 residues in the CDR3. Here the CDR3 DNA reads TGTGCCAGCAGTTCACAGCGGGGGGCCCCAGATACGCAGTATTTT. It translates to CASSSQRGAPDTQYF.

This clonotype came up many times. The CDR3 protein is CASSHRTSSSYNEQFF. In nucleotides, the CDR3 is TGCGCCAGCAGCCACCGGACTTCCAGCTCCTACAATGAGCAGTTCTTC. The chain employs TRBV4-1 and TRBJ2-1; tentatively, D is TRBD2 (5 bases). The V end lost 3 bases, the J end lost 0 bases, and 12 bases lay between the germline ends. CDR1 MGHRA and CDR2 YSYEKL come from the germline V gene. The CDR3 sequence is 16 residues long.

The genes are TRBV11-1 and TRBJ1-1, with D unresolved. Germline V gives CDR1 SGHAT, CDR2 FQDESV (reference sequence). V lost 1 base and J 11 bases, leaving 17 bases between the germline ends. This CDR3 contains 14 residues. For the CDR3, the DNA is TGTGCCAGCAGCTTAGGCGGGCCTCCCCTGGGGGCTTTCTTT. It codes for CASSLGGPPLGAFF.

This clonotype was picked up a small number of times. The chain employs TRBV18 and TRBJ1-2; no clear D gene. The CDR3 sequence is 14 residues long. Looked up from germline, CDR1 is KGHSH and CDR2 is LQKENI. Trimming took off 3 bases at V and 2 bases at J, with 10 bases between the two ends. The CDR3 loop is CASSPREANYGYTF. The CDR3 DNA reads TGTGCCAGCTCACCTCGTGAGGCCAACTATGGCTACACCTTC.

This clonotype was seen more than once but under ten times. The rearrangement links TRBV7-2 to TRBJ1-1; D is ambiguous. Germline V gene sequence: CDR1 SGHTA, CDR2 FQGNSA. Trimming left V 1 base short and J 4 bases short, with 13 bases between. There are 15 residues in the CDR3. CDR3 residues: CASSLDVGWPTEAFF. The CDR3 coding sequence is TGTGCCAGCAGCTTAGATGTGGGGTGGCCCACTGAAGCTTTCTTT.

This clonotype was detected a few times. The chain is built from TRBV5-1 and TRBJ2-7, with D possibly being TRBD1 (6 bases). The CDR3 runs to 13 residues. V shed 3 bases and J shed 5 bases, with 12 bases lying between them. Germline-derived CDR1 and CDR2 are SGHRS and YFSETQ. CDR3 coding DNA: TGCGCCAGCAGCTACAGGGTGGGCGACGAGCAGTACTTC. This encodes CASSYRVGDEQYF.

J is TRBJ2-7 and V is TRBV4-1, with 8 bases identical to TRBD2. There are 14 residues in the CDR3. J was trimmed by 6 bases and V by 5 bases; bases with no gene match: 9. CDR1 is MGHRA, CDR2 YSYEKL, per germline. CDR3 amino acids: CASSESGGPREQYF. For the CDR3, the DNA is TGCGCCAGCAGCGAAAGCGGGGGTCCCCGCGAGCAGTACTTC.

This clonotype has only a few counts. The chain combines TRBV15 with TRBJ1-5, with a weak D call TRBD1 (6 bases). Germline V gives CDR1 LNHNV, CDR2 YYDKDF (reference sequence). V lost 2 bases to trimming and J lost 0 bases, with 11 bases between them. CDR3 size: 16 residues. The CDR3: CATSRSWTASNQPQHF. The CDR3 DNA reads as TGTGCCACCAGCAGATCTTGGACAGCTAGCAATCAGCCCCAGCATTTT. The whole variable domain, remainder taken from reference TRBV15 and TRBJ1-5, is DAMVIQNPRYQVTQFGKPVTLSCSQTLNHNVMYWYQQKSSQAPKLLFHYYDKDFNNEADTPDNFQSRRPNTSFCFLDIRSPGLGDTAMYLCATSRSWTASNQPQHFGDGTRLSIL.

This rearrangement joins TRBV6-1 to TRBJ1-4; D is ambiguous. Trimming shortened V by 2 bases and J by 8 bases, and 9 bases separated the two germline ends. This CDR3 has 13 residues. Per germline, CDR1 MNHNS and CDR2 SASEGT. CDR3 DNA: TGTGCCAGCAGTGAATTTGGAGGGGAAAAACTGTTTTTT. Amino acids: CASSEFGGEKLFF.

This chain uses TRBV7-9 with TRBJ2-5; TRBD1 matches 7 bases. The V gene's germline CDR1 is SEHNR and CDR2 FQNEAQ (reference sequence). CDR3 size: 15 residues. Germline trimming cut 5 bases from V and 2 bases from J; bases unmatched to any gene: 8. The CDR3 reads CASSPRDRPQETQYF. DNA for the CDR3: TGTGCCAGCAGCCCCCGGGACAGACCTCAAGAGACCCAGTACTTC. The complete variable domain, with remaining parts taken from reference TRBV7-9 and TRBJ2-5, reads DTGVSQNPRHKITKRGQNVTFRCDPISEHNRLYWYRQTLGQGPEFLTYFQNEAQLEKSRLLSDRFSAERPKGSFSTLEIQRTEQGDSAMYLCASSPRDRPQETQYFGPGTRLLVL.

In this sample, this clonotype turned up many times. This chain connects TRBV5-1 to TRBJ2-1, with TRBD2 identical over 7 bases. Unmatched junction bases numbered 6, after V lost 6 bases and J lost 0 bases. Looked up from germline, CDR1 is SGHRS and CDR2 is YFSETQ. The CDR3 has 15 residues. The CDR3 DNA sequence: TGCGCCAGCATGGCGCGGACTAGCTCCTACAATGAGCAGTTCTTC. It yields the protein CASMARTSSYNEQFF.

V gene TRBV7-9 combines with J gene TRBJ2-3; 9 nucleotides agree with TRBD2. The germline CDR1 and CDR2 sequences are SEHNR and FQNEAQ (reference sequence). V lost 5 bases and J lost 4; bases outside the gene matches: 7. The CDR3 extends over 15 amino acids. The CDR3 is CASSPPSGVSDTQYF. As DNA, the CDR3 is TGTGCCAGCAGCCCTCCTAGCGGGGTGTCAGATACGCAGTATTTT.

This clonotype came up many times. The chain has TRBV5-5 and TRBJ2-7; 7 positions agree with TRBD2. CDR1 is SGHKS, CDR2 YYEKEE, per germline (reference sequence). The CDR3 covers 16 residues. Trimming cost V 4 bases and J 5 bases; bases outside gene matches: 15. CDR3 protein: CASSPTGEGRVHEQYV. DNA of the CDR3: TGTGCCAGCAGCCCGACCGGGGAGGGACGTGTTCACGAGCAGTACGTC.

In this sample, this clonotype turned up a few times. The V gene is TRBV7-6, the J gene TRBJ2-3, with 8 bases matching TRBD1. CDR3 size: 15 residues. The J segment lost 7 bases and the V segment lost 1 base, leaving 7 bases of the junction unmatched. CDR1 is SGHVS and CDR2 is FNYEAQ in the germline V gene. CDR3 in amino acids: CASSLGAGGRNTQYF. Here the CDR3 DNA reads TGTGCCAGCAGCTTAGGGGCAGGGGGCAGGAATACGCAGTATTTT. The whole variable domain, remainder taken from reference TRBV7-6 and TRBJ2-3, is GAGVSQSPRYKVTKRGQDVALRCDPISGHVSLYWYRQALGQGPEFLTYFNYEAQQDKSGLPNDRFSAERPEGSISTLTIQRTEQRDSAMYRCASSLGAGGRNTQYFGPGTRLTVL.

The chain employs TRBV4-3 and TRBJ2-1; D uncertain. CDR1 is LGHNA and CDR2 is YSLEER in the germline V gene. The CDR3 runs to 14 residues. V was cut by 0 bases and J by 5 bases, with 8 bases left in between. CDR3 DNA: TGCGCCAGCAGCCAAGATCCCAGAAACAATGAGCAGTTCTTC. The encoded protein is CASSQDPRNNEQFF.

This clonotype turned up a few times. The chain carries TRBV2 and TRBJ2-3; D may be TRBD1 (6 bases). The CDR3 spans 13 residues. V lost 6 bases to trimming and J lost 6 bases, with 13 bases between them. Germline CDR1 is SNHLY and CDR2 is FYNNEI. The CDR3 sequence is CASRESGADTQYF. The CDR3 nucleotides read TGTGCCAGCAGAGAATCAGGGGCCGATACGCAGTATTTT.

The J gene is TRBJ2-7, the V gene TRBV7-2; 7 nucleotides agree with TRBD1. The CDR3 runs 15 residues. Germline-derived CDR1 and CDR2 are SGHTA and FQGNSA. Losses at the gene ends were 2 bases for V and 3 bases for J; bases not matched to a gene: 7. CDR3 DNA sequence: TGTGCCAGCAGCTTAAGAAGGGGGCCTGGCTACGAGCAGTACGTC. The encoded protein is CASSLRRGPGYEQYV.

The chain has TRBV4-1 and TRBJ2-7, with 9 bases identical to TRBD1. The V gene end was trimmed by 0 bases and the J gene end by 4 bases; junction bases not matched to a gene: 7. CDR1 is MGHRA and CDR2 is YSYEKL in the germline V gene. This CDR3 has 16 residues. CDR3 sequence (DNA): TGCGCCAGCAGCCAAGACTCCGGGACAGGGATTTACGAGCAGTACTTC. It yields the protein CASSQDSGTGIYEQYF.

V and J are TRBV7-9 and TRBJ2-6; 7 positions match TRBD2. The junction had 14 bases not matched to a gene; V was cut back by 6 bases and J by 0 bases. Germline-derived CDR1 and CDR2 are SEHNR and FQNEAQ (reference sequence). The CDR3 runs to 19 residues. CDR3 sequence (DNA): TGTGCCAGCAGGCCGCCATTGGCGGGGGATAGCTCTGGGGCCAACGTCCTGACTTTC. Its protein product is CASRPPLAGDSSGANVLTF.

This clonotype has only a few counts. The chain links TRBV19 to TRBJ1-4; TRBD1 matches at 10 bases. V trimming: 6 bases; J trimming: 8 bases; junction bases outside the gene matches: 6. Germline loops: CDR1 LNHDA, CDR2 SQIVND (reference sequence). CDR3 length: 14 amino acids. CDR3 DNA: TGTGCCAGTAGCGACGGGACAGGGGAGGAAAAACTGTTTTTT. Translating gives CASSDGTGEEKLFF.